These 22 T cell receptor beta chains came from one sample sequenced in a study of shared clonotypes between healthy human individuals (dated by TCRdb to 2018 to 2020). The library was obtained by the immunoSEQ multiplex PCR assay. Not all clones reach the TCRdb copy of this immuneACCESS table, which keeps in-frame sequences only. Checked studies attribute under half of the gap to unresolved V genes and leave the rest unexplained. The sample table records around 690,000 clones; 90% of these occur just once. Of the sample, 34% falls within the top ten clones. The source material was memory CD8+ T cells from PBMCs. Sample cell subset or site, as interpreted from the label and publication: CD45RO+ cells pooled with CCR7-negative TemRA cells. All receptors derive from a man younger than 35 in good health. Some clones in this sample may be carry-over from other donors' samples.

The rearrangement uses TRBV29-1 and TRBJ2-5; D remains ambiguous. V dropped 1 base and J dropped 0 bases, with 9 bases sitting between them. The CDR3 totals 14 residues. Germline V gene lookup returns CDR1 SQVTM and CDR2 ANQGSEA. The CDR3 loop reads CSVEGTPNQETQYF. The CDR3 DNA reads as TGCAGCGTTGAAGGGACGCCAAACCAAGAGACCCAGTACTTC.

This clone was counted once. V is TRBV10-3 and J is TRBJ2-1; 9 bases are shared with TRBD1. Germline V gene lookup returns CDR1 ENHRY and CDR2 SYGVKD. Trimming removed 6 bases from V and 1 base from J; junction bases left unmatched: 25. There are 22 residues in the CDR3. DNA for the CDR3: TGTGCCATCAGCGCCCTAAACAGGGGGCGATTTTCCGTATTCGGGTCCTACAATGAGCAGTTCTTC. This encodes CAISALNRGRFSVFGSYNEQFF.

In this sample, this clone turned up once. CDR3 nucleotide sequence: TGTGCCAGCAGCTCGACCCCCTACGAGCAGTACTTC. This translates into CASSSTPYEQYF. The chain uses TRBV5-6 and TRBJ2-7; no clear D. V lost 3 bases and J 2 bases, leaving 6 bases between the germline ends. The CDR3 has 12 amino acids. Germline CDR1 is SGHDT and CDR2 is YYEEEE.

The chain is built from TRBV6-1 and TRBJ2-7; 8 nucleotides agree with TRBD1. Germline CDR1 is MNHNS and CDR2 is SASEGT. The trim removed 5 bases at V and 3 bases at J, leaving 6 bases unmatched. The CDR3 totals 14 residues. This chain's CDR3 is CASSWARGLYEQYF. The CDR3, as DNA: TGTGCCAGCAGTTGGGCCAGGGGGCTCTACGAGCAGTACTTC.

This chain connects TRBV6-4 to TRBJ2-2; D remains unclear. There are 14 residues in the CDR3. Trimming removed 5 bases from V and 3 bases from J, with 10 bases in between. Germline V gives CDR1 MRHNA, CDR2 SNTAGT. CDR3 nucleotides: TGTGCCAGCAGTAGGACCGTCGACACCGGGGAGCTGTTTTTT. Protein sequence: CASSRTVDTGELFF.

This chain links TRBV10-2 with TRBJ1-2; 12 nucleotides agree with TRBD1. The CDR3 runs to 12 residues. J lost 8 bases, V lost 7 bases, and 2 bases had no gene match. Germline lookup yields CDR1 WSHSY and CDR2 SAAADI. Written as DNA, the CDR3 is TGCGCCAGCACCGGGACAGGGGGCGGCTACACCTTC. Protein: CASTGTGGGYTF.

The genes are TRBV6-7 and TRBJ2-7; a possible D gene is TRBD2 (5 bases). TRBV6-7 is identified as an open reading frame with a role that is uncertain. Deletions cut 0 bases from V and 5 bases from J, with 17 bases between. The CDR3 extends over 16 amino acids. Written as DNA, the CDR3 is TGTGCCAGCAGTTACTCGAGGACTCCTCACCGGGACGAGCAGTACTTC. Amino acid sequence: CASSYSRTPHRDEQYF.

This clone was detected only once. CDR3 region: CASSPTRLMTDTQYF. The CDR3 coding sequence is TGTGCCAGCTCACCGACTAGACTAATGACAGATACGCAGTATTTT. The chain joins TRBV18 to TRBJ2-3; maybe TRBD2 (6 bases). The CDR3 runs 15 residues. The germline CDR1 and CDR2 sequences are KGHSH and LQKENI. The V and J ends lost 3 bases and 3 bases respectively, with 13 bases between them. The full variable domain, its missing parts supplied by reference TRBV18 and TRBJ2-3, is NAGVMQNPRHLVRRRGQEARLRCSPMKGHSHVYWYRQLPEEGLKFMVYLQKENIIDESGMPKERFSAEFPKEGPSILRIQQVVRGDSAAYFCASSPTRLMTDTQYFGPGTRLTVL.

Only one count was recorded for this clone. The chain recombines TRBV9 with TRBJ1-3, with D possibly matching TRBD1 (6 bases). There are 17 residues in the CDR3. Germline V gene sequence: CDR1 SGDLS, CDR2 YYNGEE. Deletions cut 2 bases from V and 0 bases from J, with 15 bases between. The CDR3 region has the DNA TGTGCCAGCAGCGTTCTGGGGGCAAGTTTCTCTGGAAACACCATATATTTT. This gives the protein CASSVLGASFSGNTIYF.

V is TRBV19 and J is TRBJ1-2; 8 bases align to TRBD1. V was clipped by 3 bases and J by 4 bases; unmatched bases: 4. The CDR3 is made up of 14 amino acids. CDR1 LNHDA and CDR2 SQIVND come from the germline V gene (reference sequence). CDR3 DNA: TGTGCCAGTAGTATGGACAGGGACCTCTATGGCTACACCTTC. This encodes CASSMDRDLYGYTF. Looking up the rest from reference TRBV19 and TRBJ1-2 gives the full variable domain: DGGITQSPKYLFRKEGQNVTLSCEQNLNHDAMYWYRQDPGQGLRLIYYSQIVNDFQKGDIAEGYSVSREKKESFPLTVTSAQKNPTAFYLCASSMDRDLYGYTFGSGTRLTVV.

This clone is a singleton in its sample. This sequence joins TRBV4-1 and TRBJ1-1; D is unresolved. Germline V gene lookup returns CDR1 MGHRA and CDR2 YSYEKL. The V gene lost 2 bases and the J gene lost 3 bases, with 10 bases spanning the gap. The CDR3 has 14 amino acids. The CDR3 DNA follows: TGCGCCAGCAGCCAACCACCGGGTTACACTGAAGCTTTCTTT. Its translation: CASSQPPGYTEAFF.

J is TRBJ1-2 and V is TRBV7-9; no firm D call. This CDR3 is built from 14 residues. Trimming removed 1 base from V and 10 bases from J, with 16 bases in between. Germline assignment: CDR1 SEHNR and CDR2 FQNEAQ (reference sequence). CDR3 DNA sequence: TGTGCCAGCAGCTTAGAATCCTCTAAAGTCATCTACACCTTC. Translated, it gives CASSLESSKVIYTF. Looking up the rest from reference TRBV7-9 and TRBJ1-2 gives the full variable domain: DTGVSQNPRHKITKRGQNVTFRCDPISEHNRLYWYRQTLGQGPEFLTYFQNEAQLEKSRLLSDRFSAERPKGSFSTLEIQRTEQGDSAMYLCASSLESSKVIYTFGSGTRLTVV.

The genes are TRBV28 and TRBJ2-5; TRBD1 is a possible D gene (6 bases). The V and J ends lost 6 bases and 6 bases respectively, with 20 bases between them. CDR1 and CDR2 from the germline V gene are MDHEN and SYDVKM. CDR3 length: 15 amino acids. This chain's CDR3 is CASSRQDWVFKTQYF. Written as DNA, the CDR3 is TGTGCCAGCAGCCGACAGGATTGGGTTTTTAAGACCCAGTACTTC.

The V and J genes are TRBV29-1 and TRBJ1-2; D is possibly TRBD1 (5 bases). V shed 5 bases and J shed 8 bases, with 12 bases lying between them. This CDR3 has 11 amino acids. Germline V gives CDR1 SQVTM, CDR2 ANQGSEA. The CDR3 region is CSVRAGDGYTF. The CDR3 DNA reads TGCAGCGTTCGCGCCGGGGACGGCTACACCTTC.

The chain employs TRBV27 and TRBJ2-5, with a possible D match to TRBD1 (5 bases). The DNA end is a closer match to TRBJ2-7, so the J assignment may be wrong. The germline gives CDR1 MNHEY, CDR2 SMNVEV (reference sequence). The CDR3 loop spans 14 amino acids. CDR3 loop: CASRQISGIYEQYF. The CDR3 DNA reads as TGTGCCAGCAGACAGATTTCAGGGATCTACGAGCAGTACTTC.

The chain recombines TRBV27 with TRBJ2-3; 8 bases are shared with TRBD2. Trimming took 3 bases from V and 5 from J; bases not matched to a gene: 4. Germline CDR1 is MNHEY and CDR2 is SMNVEV (reference sequence). The CDR3 contains 14 residues. CDR3 residues: CASSLREERDTQYF. The CDR3 DNA reads TGTGCCAGCAGTTTGCGGGAGGAAAGAGATACGCAGTATTTT.

This clone was recorded a few times. The rearrangement uses TRBV9 and TRBJ2-7, with D hard to call. V lost 5 bases to trimming and J lost 2 bases, with 11 bases between them. Germline V gene sequence: CDR1 SGDLS, CDR2 YYNGEE. The CDR3 spans 13 residues. Here the CDR3 DNA reads TGTGCCAGCAGTCCCCCATCAGCCTACGAGCAGTACTTC. It translates to CASSPPSAYEQYF. Full variable domain (rest looked up from reference TRBV9 and TRBJ2-7): DSGVTQTPKHLITATGQRVTLRCSPRSGDLSVYWYQQSLDQGLQFLIQYYNGEERAKGNILERFSAQQFPDLHSELNLSSLELGDSALYFCASSPPSAYEQYFGPGTRLTVT.

The rearrangement links TRBV2 to TRBJ2-3, with D unclear. The CDR3 extends over 14 amino acids. V dropped 5 bases and J dropped 2 bases, with 11 bases sitting between them. The germline CDR1 and CDR2 sequences are SNHLY and FYNNEI. This chain's CDR3 is CASSWATSTDTQYF. The DNA of the CDR3 is TGTGCCAGCAGTTGGGCAACTTCCACAGATACGCAGTATTTT.

This clone is a singleton in its sample. The chain recombines TRBV5-3 with TRBJ2-7, with 14 bases lining up with TRBD2. TRBV5-3 is sorted into the ORF group, with uncertain function. There are 19 residues in the CDR3. Trimming took 4 bases from V and 0 from J; bases not matched to a gene: 12. The CDR3: CARSPGGTSGSGSSYEQYF. CDR3 coding DNA: TGTGCCAGAAGCCCAGGGGGGACTAGCGGGAGCGGTAGCTCCTACGAGCAGTACTTC.

The rearrangement uses TRBV27 and TRBJ2-1; 9 nucleotides line up with TRBD2. Trimming cost V 6 bases and J 5 bases; bases outside gene matches: 2. The CDR3 consists of 13 residues. Per the germline V gene, CDR1 is MNHEY and CDR2 is SMNVEV (reference sequence). The CDR3 loop is CASRLAGDNEQFF. The CDR3 nucleotides read TGTGCCAGCAGACTAGCGGGCGACAATGAGCAGTTCTTC.

The chain is built from TRBV2 and TRBJ1-2; D perhaps matches TRBD1 (5 bases). Germline assignment: CDR1 SNHLY and CDR2 FYNNEI. V dropped 7 bases and J dropped 0 bases, with 21 bases sitting between them. The CDR3 is 17 residues long. This chain's CDR3 is CASKGIRADNANYGYTF. The CDR3 nucleotides are TGTGCCAGCAAAGGCATCAGGGCGGACAATGCTAACTATGGCTACACCTTC.

CDR3 DNA sequence: TGTGCCAGTAGTATAGACGTAGCGGGAGAGTCCTACGAGCAGTACTTC. This gives the protein CASSIDVAGESYEQYF. This sequence joins TRBV19 and TRBJ2-7; 9 nucleotides agree with TRBD2. This CDR3 contains 16 residues. CDR1 and CDR2 from the germline V gene are LNHDA and SQIVND (reference sequence). The V and J ends lost 0 bases and 1 base, in that order; junction bases with no gene match: 4. The whole variable domain, filled in from reference TRBV19 and TRBJ2-7, reads DGGITQSPKYLFRKEGQNVTLSCEQNLNHDAMYWYRQDPGQGLRLIYYSQIVNDFQKGDIAEGYSVSREKKESFPLTVTSAQKNPTAFYLCASSIDVAGESYEQYFGPGTRLTVT.